Shown below are 5 T cell receptor beta chains from a single sample sequenced in a study of T cell changes during pregnancy in multiple sclerosis. Clones were read by immunoSEQ multiplex PCR, and TCRdb kept only the in-frame ones, dropping some. The table records tens of thousands of clones, roughly 90% of them present only once. Material: peripheral blood, obtained in the second trimester of pregnancy. Receptors were obtained from a female donor with multiple sclerosis, enrolled in a pregnancy study.

The chain has TRBV7-3 and TRBJ1-1; D call uncertain. Germline V gene lookup returns CDR1 SGHTA and CDR2 FQGTGA. Trimming stripped 0 bases from V and 3 bases from J, with 14 bases between. The CDR3 covers 16 residues. CDR3 DNA sequence: TGTGCCAGCAGCTTAACCCGTGACTCCAGTCACACTGAAGCTTTCTTT. It yields the protein CASSLTRDSSHTEAFF.

The chain joins TRBV27 to TRBJ1-2, with TRBD1 identical over 9 bases. CDR1 MNHEY and CDR2 SMNVEV come from the germline V gene (reference sequence). The CDR3 has 15 residues. V trimming: 5 bases; J trimming: 4 bases; junction bases outside the gene matches: 8. In nucleotides, the CDR3 is TGTGCCAGCAGTCCAGACAGGGGACAGGGCTATGGCTACACCTTC. It encodes CASSPDRGQGYGYTF.

The chain couples TRBV19 to TRBJ1-3; TRBD1 matches at 8 bases. The length of the CDR3 is 17 residues. V trimming: 7 bases; J trimming: 0 bases; junction bases outside the gene matches: 11. Germline CDR1 reads LNHDA; CDR2 reads SQIVND (reference sequence). For the CDR3, the DNA is TGTGCCAGTACCCCCAGGGGGCCTCCGAGCTCTGGAAACACCATATATTTT. As protein: CASTPRGPPSSGNTIYF. Supplemented by reference TRBV19 and TRBJ1-3, the full variable domain reads DGGITQSPKYLFRKEGQNVTLSCEQNLNHDAMYWYRQDPGQGLRLIYYSQIVNDFQKGDIAEGYSVSREKKESFPLTVTSAQKNPTAFYLCASTPRGPPSSGNTIYFGEGSWLTVV.

The chain has TRBV5-5 and TRBJ1-5; D perhaps matches TRBD1 (6 bases). V was cut by 2 bases and J by 5 bases, with 14 bases left in between. This CDR3 comprises 15 residues. Germline V lookup: CDR1 SGHKS, CDR2 YYEKEE (reference sequence). CDR3 nucleotide sequence: TGTGCCAGCAGCTTACAACCAGGGGTCGATCAGCCCCAGCATTTT. Amino acids: CASSLQPGVDQPQHF.

This clone has just one count. V is TRBV11-1 and J is TRBJ2-7; possibly TRBD2 for D (5 bases). The CDR3 has 12 amino acids. Germline lookup yields CDR1 SGHAT and CDR2 FQDESV (reference sequence). V shed 8 bases and J shed 2 bases, with 10 bases lying between them. The CDR3 region has the DNA TGTGCCAGCGAGGGTGGGCCCTACGAGCAGTACTTC. It is translated as CASEGGPYEQYF.